This T cell receptor (beta chain) was retrieved from a study of OX40 agonist ivuxolimab in advanced cancers. As for the study more broadly: Ivuxolimab was a fully human IgG2 agonistic monoclonal antibody targeting the costimulatory receptor OX40 (CD134). Intravenous ivuxolimab was administered to patients every 2 weeks at six dose levels: 0.01, 0.1, 0.3, 1.5, 3 and 10 mg/kg. Of the 50 to 55 dose-escalation patients, hepatocellular carcinoma was present in 19, melanoma in some 15, renal cell carcinoma in 9 and head and neck cancer in 9. In the dose-escalation cohort, around four fifths of patients were male, and the mean age was about 55 years, with a range of roughly 20 to 85. Patients were allowed to have had prior anti-PD-1, anti-PD-L1 or anti-CTLA-4 therapy, and around 43% of the dose-escalation patients had been treated with checkpoint inhibitors. Partial responses occurred in three dose-escalation patients, of whom one had hepatocellular carcinoma and two had cutaneous melanoma. The point of sequencing TCRbeta in the periphery was to test whether ivuxolimab changed TCR sequence diversity and drove clonal T-cell expansion. The monotherapy dose-escalation portion (N of about 50 patients) of the phase I ivuxolimab trial is reported in the paper. Overall study outcomes, separate from this receptor: On average, CD8+ T cells showed more expanded clones than CD4+ T cells after ivuxolimab. Partial responders in the 0.1-3.0 mg/kg groups had among the lowest normalized peripheral clonal expansion, especially among CD8+ T cells. Clonal expansion of both CD4+ and CD8+ blood T cells was observed from baseline to week 6 at doses 0.1 to 3.0 mg/kg. Antigen specificity was not determined for the clonally expanded peripheral T cells. Low levels of normalized T-cell clonal expansion were also seen in some nonresponding patients.

Patients with a history of autoimmune disease or receiving systemic immunosuppression were excluded from the trial. In every dose cohort, peripheral blood was drawn for TCR sequencing at baseline, cycle 4 day 1, and cycle 7 day 1. The samples were drawn from a first-in-human, open-label, multicenter phase I dose-escalation trial of ivuxolimab. Adults with locally advanced or metastatic melanoma, renal cell carcinoma, hepatocellular carcinoma or head and neck squamous cell carcinoma were enrolled in the trial. Before TCR sequencing, CD4+ and CD8+ T cells were separately sorted from peripheral blood. Genomic DNA was isolated from the sorted cells so that the TCRbeta CDR3 region could be sequenced. The immunoSEQ Assay was used for sequencing of TCRbeta CDR3 regions. In its TCRdb copy, this immuneACCESS table keeps in-frame sequences only and misses some clones. Where compared with another copy, unresolved V genes explain less than half of these, and the others have no known cause. For this sample the table gives around 83,000 clones, of which roughly 90% were detected only once. About 2.1% of the sample goes to the ten largest clones.

As to this clone: The antigen it binds to is not known. No much larger clonotype is one base removed from it; base qualities were not supplied.

Material: CD4+ or CD8+ T cells sorted from blood, obtained in a trial of the OX40 agonist ivuxolimab. The sequence was collected from an adult with an advanced solid tumor such as melanoma, head and neck, liver or kidney cancer.

The CDR3 in this case is CASSPWGAGNEKLFF. At the DNA level, the sequence is TGTGCCAGCAGCCCGTGGGGGGCTGGTAATGAAAAACTGTTTTTT. The sequence links TRBV28 to TRBJ1-4, with TRBD1 perhaps the D gene, on 6 matching bases. Sequences MDHEN (CDR1) and SYDVKM (CDR2) are obtained from the germline V gene. The junction shows trimming of 6 bases on V and 4 bases on J, plus 15 bases between the germline ends. The CDR3 starts with the cysteine, ends with the phenylalanine, and has 15 residues. Solely the CDR3 DNA is kept, with 45 bases framed from the first base.